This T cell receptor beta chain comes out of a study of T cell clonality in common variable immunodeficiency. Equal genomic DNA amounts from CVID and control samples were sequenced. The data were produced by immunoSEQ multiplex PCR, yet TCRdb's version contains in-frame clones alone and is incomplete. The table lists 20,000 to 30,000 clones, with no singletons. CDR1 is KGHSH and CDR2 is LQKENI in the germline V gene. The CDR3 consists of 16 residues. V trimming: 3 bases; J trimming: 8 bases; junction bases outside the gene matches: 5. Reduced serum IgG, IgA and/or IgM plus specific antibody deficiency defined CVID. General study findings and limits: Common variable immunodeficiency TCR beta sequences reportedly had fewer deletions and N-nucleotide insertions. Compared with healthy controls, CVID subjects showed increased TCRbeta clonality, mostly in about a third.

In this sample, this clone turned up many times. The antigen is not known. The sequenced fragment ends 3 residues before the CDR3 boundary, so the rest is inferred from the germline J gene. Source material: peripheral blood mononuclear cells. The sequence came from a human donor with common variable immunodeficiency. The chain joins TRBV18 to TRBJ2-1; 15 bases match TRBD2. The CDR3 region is CASSPRTSGRGDEQFF. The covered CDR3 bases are TGTGCCAGCTCACCGAGGACTAGCGGGAGGGGGGATGAG.